These T cell receptor beta chains were read from a single sample in a study of CD8 T cells in ankylosing spondylitis. From the 5' RACE reads, TCRdb called clonotypes with MiXCR, one entry per CDR3 protein. This table has 250,000 or so distinct CDR3 sequences, more than 15% appearing once. Sample: blood, either unsorted or a sorted T cell fraction (not recorded which). Every receptor here comes from a male donor with ankylosing spondylitis or in good health (not recorded which). Each CDR3 is given with its conserved first and last residue. Fields, in order: CDR3 length, D gene, clone size, V gene, J gene, CDR3 protein, CDR3 DNA. D genes are given only for firm matches. Some rows mark clone size as missing; the rest say once, few, many or name a class of expanded clone.

length: 14; D: NA; size: NA; V: TRBV7-8; J: TRBJ2-3; CDR3: CASSPSGPGDTQYF; DNA: TGTGCCAGCAGCCCATCGGGGCCAGGAGATACGCAGTATTTT
length: 16; D: NA; size: NA; V: TRBV7-9; J: TRBJ2-3; CDR3: CASSLWMEASTDTQYF; DNA: TGTGCCAGCAGCTTATGGATGGAAGCCAGCACAGATACGCAGTATTTT
length: 11; D: NA; size: NA; V: TRBV4-1; J: TRBJ2-1; CDR3: CASSLPGRQFF; DNA: TGCGCCAGCAGCCTACCGGGACGACAGTTCTTC
length: 15; D: NA; size: few; V: TRBV5-8; J: TRBJ2-2; CDR3: CASKEGLIFTGELFF; DNA: TGTGCCAGCAAGGAGGGTCTGATTTTCACCGGGGAGCTGTTTTTT
length: 15; D: NA; size: few; V: TRBV5-5; J: TRBJ2-5; CDR3: CASSTGRDIQETQYF; DNA: TGTGCCAGCAGCACGGGACGGGACATCCAAGAGACCCAGTACTTC
length: 18; D: TRBD1; size: NA; V: TRBV9; J: TRBJ1-1; CDR3: CASSVQLGTGGWDTEAFF; DNA: TGTGCCAGCAGCGTACAACTCGGGACAGGGGGCTGGGACACTGAAGCTTTCTTT
length: 14; D: NA; size: many; V: TRBV10-3; J: TRBJ2-7; CDR3: CAIARRAEGYEQYF; DNA: TGTGCCATCGCCCGACGGGCCGAGGGCTACGAGCAGTACTTC
length: 15; D: TRBD1; size: NA; V: TRBV4-1; J: TRBJ2-7; CDR3: CASSHTGTGGYEQYF; DNA: TGCGCCAGCAGCCACACCGGGACAGGGGGCTACGAGCAGTACTTC
length: 16; D: NA; size: NA; V: TRBV7-9; J: TRBJ2-3; CDR3: CASSSRDEGVTDTQYF; DNA: TGTGCCAGCAGCTCCCGGGACGAAGGGGTCACAGATACGCAGTATTTT
length: 14; D: TRBD1; size: NA; V: TRBV27; J: TRBJ2-5; CDR3: CASSSGQGPETQYF; DNA: TGTGCCAGCAGTTCCGGACAGGGGCCAGAGACCCAGTACTTC
length: 17; D: TRBD1; size: NA; V: TRBV4-3; J: TRBJ2-7; CDR3: CASSQGWLETGVDEQYF; DNA: TGCGCCAGCAGCCAAGGATGGCTCGAGACAGGGGTTGACGAGCAGTACTTC
length: 16; D: NA; size: NA; V: TRBV12-3/TRBV12-4; J: TRBJ2-5; CDR3: CASSPVAVAIQETQYF; DNA: TGTGCCAGCTCACCGGTGGCAGTAGCGATCCAAGAGACCCAGTACTTC
length: 16; D: TRBD2; size: NA; V: TRBV27; J: TRBJ2-3; CDR3: CASSPYSGTITDTQYF; DNA: TGTGCCAGCAGCCCCTATAGCGGGACCATCACAGATACGCAGTATTTT
length: 13; D: NA; size: NA; V: TRBV13; J: TRBJ1-1; CDR3: CASSLESTFEAFF; DNA: TGTGCCAGCAGCTTAGAATCGACTTTTGAAGCTTTCTTT
length: 14; D: TRBD2; size: many; V: TRBV4-1; J: TRBJ2-3; CDR3: CASSPGLATDTQYF; DNA: TGTGCCAGCAGCCCCGGACTAGCCACAGATACGCAGTATTTT
length: 15; D: NA; size: NA; V: TRBV4-1; J: TRBJ2-5; CDR3: CASSPLDYSQETQYF; DNA: TGCGCCAGCAGCCCGCTCGACTATTCCCAAGAGACCCAGTACTTC